This T cell receptor (beta chain) originates from a study of OX40 agonist ivuxolimab in advanced cancers. Germline CDR1 MNHNY, CDR2 SVGAGI (reference sequence). Germline trimming cut 0 bases from V and 3 bases from J; bases unmatched to any gene: 5. This CDR3 comprises 16 residues. Profiled with immunoSEQ multiplex PCR; TCRdb holds only in-frame clones, not every one. The sample has more than 100,000 clones, 85% to 95% seen once; the top ten hold approximately 1%. The chain is built from TRBV6-6 and TRBJ2-1; 7 positions match TRBD2. Sample: CD4+ or CD8+ T cells sorted from blood, taken in a trial of the OX40 agonist ivuxolimab. This receptor was identified in an adult with an advanced solid tumor such as melanoma, head and neck, liver or kidney cancer. CDR3 region: CASSYSKREGYNEQFF. For the CDR3, the DNA is TGTGCCAGCAGTTACTCGAAAAGGGAGGGCTACAATGAGCAGTTCTTC.